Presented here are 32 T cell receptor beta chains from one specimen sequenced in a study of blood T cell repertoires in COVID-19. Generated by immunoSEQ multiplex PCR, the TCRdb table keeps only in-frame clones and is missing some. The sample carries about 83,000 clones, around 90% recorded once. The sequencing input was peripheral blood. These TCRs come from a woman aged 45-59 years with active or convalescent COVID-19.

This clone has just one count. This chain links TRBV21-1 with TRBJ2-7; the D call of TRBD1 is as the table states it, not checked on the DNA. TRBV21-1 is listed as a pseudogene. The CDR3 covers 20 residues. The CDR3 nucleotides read TGTGCCAGCAGCATTAAGAAACGCAGGGGCTCGGTTCCGTCGTTAGGCGAGCAGTACTTC. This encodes CASSIKKRRGSVPSLGEQYF.

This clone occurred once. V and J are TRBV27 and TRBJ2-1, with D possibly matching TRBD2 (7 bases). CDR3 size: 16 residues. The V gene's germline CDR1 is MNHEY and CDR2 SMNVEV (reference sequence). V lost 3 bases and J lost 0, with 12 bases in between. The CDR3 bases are TGTGCCAGCAGTTTGCGGGGGCGCGGCTCCTACAATGAGCAGTTCTTC. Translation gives CASSLRGRGSYNEQFF.

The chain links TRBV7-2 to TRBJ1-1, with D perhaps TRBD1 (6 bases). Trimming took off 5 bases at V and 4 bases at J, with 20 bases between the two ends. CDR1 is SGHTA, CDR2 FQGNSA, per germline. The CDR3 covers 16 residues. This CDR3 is CASSPIGTRVGTEAFF. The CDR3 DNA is TGTGCCAGCAGCCCCATCGGGACACGGGTTGGCACTGAAGCTTTCTTT. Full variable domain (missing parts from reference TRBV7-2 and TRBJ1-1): GAGVSQSPSNKVTEKGKDVELRCDPISGHTALYWYRQSLGQGLEFLIYFQGNSAPDKSGLPSDRFSAERTGGSVSTLTIQRTQQEDSAVYLCASSPIGTRVGTEAFFGQGTRLTVV.

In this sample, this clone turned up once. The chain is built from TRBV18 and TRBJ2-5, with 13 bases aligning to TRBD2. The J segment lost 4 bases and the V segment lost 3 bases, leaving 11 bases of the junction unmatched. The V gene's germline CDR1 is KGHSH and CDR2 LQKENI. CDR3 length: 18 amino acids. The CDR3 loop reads CASSPLLAGGPQRETQYF. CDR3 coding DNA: TGTGCCAGCTCACCGTTACTAGCGGGGGGGCCCCAACGAGAGACCCAGTACTTC.

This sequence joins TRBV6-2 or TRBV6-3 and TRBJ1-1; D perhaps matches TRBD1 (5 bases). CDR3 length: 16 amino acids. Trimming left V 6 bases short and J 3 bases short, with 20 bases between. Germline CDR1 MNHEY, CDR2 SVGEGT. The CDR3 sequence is CASSPTGEVGYTEAFF. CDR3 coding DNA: TGTGCCAGCAGCCCTACGGGGGAAGTGGGGTACACTGAAGCTTTCTTT.

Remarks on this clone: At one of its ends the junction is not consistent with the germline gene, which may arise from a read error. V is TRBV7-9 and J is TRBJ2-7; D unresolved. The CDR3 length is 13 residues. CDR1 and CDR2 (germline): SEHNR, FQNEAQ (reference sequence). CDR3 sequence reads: CASSPRHSHEQYF. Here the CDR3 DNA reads TGTGCCAGCAGCCCCAGACACTCCCACGAGCAGTACTTC.

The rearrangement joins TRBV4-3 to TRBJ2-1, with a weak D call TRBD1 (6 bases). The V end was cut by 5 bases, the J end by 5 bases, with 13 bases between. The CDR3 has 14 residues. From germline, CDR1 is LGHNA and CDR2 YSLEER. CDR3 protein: CASSKQGAHNEQFF. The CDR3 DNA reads TGCGCCAGCAGCAAACAGGGTGCACACAATGAGCAGTTCTTC.

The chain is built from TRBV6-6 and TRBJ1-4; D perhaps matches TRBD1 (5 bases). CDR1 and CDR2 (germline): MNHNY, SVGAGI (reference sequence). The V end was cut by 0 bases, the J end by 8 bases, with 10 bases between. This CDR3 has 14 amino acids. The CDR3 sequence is CASSYSTVREKLFF. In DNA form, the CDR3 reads TGTGCCAGCAGTTACTCGACAGTACGCGAAAAACTGTTTTTT.

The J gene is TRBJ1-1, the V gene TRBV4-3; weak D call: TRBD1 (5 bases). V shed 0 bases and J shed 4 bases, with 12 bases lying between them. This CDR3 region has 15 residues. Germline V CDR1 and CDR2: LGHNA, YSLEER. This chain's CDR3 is CASSQDSGGSTEAFF. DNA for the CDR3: TGCGCCAGCAGCCAAGACTCGGGGGGGTCCACTGAAGCTTTCTTT.

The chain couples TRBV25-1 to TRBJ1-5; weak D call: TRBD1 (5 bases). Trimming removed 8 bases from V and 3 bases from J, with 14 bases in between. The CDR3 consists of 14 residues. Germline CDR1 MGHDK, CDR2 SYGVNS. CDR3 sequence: CASGRGDFNQPQHF. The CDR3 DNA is TGTGCCAGCGGCCGGGGGGACTTCAATCAGCCCCAGCATTTT.

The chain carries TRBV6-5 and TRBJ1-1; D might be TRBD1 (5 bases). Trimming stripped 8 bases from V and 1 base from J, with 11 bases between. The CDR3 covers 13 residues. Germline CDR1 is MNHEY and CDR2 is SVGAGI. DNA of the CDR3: TGTGCCAGCCACCACGGGGGGAACACTGAAGCTTTCTTT. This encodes CASHHGGNTEAFF.

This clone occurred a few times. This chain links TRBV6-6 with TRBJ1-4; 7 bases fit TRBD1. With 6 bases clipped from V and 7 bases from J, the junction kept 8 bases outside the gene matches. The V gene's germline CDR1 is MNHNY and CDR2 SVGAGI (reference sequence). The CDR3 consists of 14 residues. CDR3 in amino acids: CASRQYRGSEKLFF. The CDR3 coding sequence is TGTGCCAGCAGACAATACAGGGGCAGTGAAAAACTGTTTTTT.

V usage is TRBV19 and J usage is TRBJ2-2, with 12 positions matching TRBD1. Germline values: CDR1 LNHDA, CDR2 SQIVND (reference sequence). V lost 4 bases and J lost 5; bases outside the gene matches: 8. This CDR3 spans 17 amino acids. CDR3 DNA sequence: TGTGCCAGTAGTAGAAAAGGGACAGGGGGCCGAACCGGGGAGCTGTTTTTT. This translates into CASSRKGTGGRTGELFF.

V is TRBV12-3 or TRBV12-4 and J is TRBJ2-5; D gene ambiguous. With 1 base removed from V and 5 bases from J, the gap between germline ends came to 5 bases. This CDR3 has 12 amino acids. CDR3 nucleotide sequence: TGTGCCAGCAGTTTAGGCGCGGAGACCCAGTACTTC. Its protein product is CASSLGAETQYF.

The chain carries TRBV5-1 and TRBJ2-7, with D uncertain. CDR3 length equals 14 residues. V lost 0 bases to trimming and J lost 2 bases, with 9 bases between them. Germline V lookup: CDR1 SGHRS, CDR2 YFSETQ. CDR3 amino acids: CASSLENRAYEQYF. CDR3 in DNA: TGCGCCAGCAGCTTGGAGAACCGAGCCTACGAGCAGTACTTC.

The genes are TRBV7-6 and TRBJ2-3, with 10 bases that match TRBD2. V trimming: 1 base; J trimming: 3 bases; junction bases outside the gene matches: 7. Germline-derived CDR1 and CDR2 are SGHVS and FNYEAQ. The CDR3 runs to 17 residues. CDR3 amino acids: CASSLGSGGAQTDTQYF. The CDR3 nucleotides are TGTGCCAGCAGCTTAGGGAGCGGGGGGGCCCAAACAGATACGCAGTATTTT.

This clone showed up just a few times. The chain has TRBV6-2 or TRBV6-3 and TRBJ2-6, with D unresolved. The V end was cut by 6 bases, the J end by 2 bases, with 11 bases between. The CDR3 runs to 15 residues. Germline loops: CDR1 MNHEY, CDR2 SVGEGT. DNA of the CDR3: TGTGCCAGCAGCCCCAGTTTACCTGGGGCCAACGTCCTGACTTTC. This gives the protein CASSPSLPGANVLTF.

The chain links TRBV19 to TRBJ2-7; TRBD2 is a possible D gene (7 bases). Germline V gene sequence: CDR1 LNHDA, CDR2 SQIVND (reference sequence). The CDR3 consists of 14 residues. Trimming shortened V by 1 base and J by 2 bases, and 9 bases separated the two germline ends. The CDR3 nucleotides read TGTGCCAGTAGTATAGGAGGGGGGGCCTACGAGCAGTACTTC. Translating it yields CASSIGGGAYEQYF.

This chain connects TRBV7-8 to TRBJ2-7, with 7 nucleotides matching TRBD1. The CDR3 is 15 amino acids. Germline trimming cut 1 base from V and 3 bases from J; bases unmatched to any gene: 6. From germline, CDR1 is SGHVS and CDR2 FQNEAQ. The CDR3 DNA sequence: TGTGCCAGCAGCTTAGTAATAGACAGGGACTACGAGCAGTACTTC. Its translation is CASSLVIDRDYEQYF.

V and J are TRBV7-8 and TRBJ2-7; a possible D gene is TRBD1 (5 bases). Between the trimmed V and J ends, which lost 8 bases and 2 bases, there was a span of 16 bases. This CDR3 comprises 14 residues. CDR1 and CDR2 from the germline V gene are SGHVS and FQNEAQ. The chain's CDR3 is CASRGVGRPYEQYF. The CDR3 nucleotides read TGTGCCAGCCGAGGAGTGGGGCGACCCTACGAGCAGTACTTC. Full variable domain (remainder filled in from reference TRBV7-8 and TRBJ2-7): GAGVSQSPRYKVAKRGQDVALRCDPISGHVSLFWYQQALGQGPEFLTYFQNEAQLDKSGLPSDRFFAERPEGSVSTLKIQRTQQEDSAVYLCASRGVGRPYEQYFGPGTRLTVT.

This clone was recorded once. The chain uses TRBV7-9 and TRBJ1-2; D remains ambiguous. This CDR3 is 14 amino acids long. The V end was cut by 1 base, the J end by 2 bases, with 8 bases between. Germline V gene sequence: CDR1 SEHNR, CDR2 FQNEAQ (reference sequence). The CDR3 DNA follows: TGTGCCAGCAGCTTAGTTCCCGGGAACTATGGCTACACCTTC. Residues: CASSLVPGNYGYTF. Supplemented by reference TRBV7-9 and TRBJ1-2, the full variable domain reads DTGVSQNPRHKITKRGQNVTFRCDPISEHNRLYWYRQTLGQGPEFLTYFQNEAQLEKSRLLSDRFSAERPKGSFSTLEIQRTEQGDSAMYLCASSLVPGNYGYTFGSGTRLTVV.

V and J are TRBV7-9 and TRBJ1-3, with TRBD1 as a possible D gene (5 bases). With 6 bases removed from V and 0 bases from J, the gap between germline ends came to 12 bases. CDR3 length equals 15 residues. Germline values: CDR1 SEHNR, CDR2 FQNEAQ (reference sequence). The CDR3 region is CASRDAGNSGNTIYF. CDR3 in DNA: TGTGCCAGCAGAGATGCAGGGAACTCTGGAAACACCATATATTTT.

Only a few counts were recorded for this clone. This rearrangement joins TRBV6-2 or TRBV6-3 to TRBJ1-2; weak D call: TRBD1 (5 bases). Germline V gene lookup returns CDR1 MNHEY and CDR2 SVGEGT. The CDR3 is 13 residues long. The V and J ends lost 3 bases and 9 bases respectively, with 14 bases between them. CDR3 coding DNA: TGTGCCAGCAGTTATGGGGCAGCCTTACGCTACACCTTC. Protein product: CASSYGAALRYTF.

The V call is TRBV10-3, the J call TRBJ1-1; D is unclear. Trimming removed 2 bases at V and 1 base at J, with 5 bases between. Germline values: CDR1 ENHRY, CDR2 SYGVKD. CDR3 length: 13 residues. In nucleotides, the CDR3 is TGTGCCATCAGTGAGCAGGAGAACACTGAAGCTTTCTTT. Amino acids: CAISEQENTEAFF.

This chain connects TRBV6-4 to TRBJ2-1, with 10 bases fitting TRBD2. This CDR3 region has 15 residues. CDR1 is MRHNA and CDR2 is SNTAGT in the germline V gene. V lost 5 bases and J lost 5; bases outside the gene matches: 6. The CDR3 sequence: CASSLLAGVDNEQFF. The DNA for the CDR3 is TGTGCCAGCAGTCTCCTAGCGGGGGTCGACAATGAGCAGTTCTTC.

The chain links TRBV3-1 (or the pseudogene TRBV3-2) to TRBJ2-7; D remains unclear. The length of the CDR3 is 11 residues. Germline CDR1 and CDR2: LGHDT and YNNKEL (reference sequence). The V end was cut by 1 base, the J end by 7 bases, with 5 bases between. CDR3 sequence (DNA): TGTGCCAGCAGCCAAGTCGGGGAGCAGTACTTC. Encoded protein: CASSQVGEQYF.

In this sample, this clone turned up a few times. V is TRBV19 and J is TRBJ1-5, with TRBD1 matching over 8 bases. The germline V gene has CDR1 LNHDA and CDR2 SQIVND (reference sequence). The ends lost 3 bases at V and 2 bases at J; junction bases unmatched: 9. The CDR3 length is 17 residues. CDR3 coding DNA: TGTGCCAGTAGTATGGGTCAGGGGGCTAGGGGCAATCAGCCCCAGCATTTT. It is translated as CASSMGQGARGNQPQHF.

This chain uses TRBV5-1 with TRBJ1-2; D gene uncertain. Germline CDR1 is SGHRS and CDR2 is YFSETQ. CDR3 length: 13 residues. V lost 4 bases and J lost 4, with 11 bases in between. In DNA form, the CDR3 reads TGCGCCAGCAGCCCATCGGTCGTCTATGGCTACACCTTC. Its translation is CASSPSVVYGYTF.

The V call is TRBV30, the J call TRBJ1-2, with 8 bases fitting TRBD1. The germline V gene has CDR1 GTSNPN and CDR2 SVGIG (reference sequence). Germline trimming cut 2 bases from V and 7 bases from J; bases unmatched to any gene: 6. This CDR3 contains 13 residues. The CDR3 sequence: CAWSPGGGRGYTF. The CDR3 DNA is TGTGCCTGGAGTCCAGGGGGCGGACGTGGCTACACCTTC.

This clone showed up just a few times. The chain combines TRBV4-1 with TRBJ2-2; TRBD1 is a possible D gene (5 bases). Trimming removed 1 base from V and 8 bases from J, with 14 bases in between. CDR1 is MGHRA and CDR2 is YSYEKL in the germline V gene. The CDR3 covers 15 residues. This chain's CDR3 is CASSQGVRGRGELFF. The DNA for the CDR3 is TGCGCCAGCAGCCAAGGGGTAAGGGGAAGAGGGGAGCTGTTTTTT.

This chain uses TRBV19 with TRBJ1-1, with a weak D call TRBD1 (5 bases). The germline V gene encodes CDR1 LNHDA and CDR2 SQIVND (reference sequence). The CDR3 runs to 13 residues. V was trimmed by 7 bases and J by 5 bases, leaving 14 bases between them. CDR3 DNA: TGTGCCAGTACCCTAGGGGCGAGAACTGAAGCTTTCTTT. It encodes CASTLGARTEAFF.

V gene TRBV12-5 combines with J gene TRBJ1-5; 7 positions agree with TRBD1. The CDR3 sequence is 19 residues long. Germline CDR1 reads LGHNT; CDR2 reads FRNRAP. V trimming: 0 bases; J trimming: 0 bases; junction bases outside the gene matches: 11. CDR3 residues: CASGLVPLSGQNSNQPQHF. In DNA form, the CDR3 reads TGTGCTAGTGGTTTGGTACCTCTTTCGGGACAGAATAGCAATCAGCCCCAGCATTTT.